Each of the 25 T cell receptor beta chains below was sequenced from the same sample in a study of T cell repertoires in cytomegalovirus infection. TCRdb passed the reads through MiXCR, listing each CDR3 protein once. This sample yields about 110,000 distinct CDR3 sequences, of which under 55% are seen a single time; about 76% belongs to the top ten. Antigens of these TCRs are unknown. The specimen was CD8+ T cells from cultured PBMCs, collected from culture after CMV antigen stimulation. The source is a human donor in good health (CMV status not recorded). Some clones in this sample may be carry-over from other donors' samples.

This clonotype turned up a few times. The genes are TRBV2 and TRBJ2-7; possibly TRBD2 for D (6 bases). Germline lookup yields CDR1 SNHLY and CDR2 FYNNEI. The V end was cut by 6 bases, the J end by 2 bases, with 14 bases between. CDR3 length equals 14 residues. The CDR3 DNA is TGTGCCAGCAGCCTCGGGAGCCTTACCTACGAGCAGTACTTC. Protein: CASSLGSLTYEQYF. Full variable domain (missing parts from reference TRBV2 and TRBJ2-7): EPEVTQTPSHQVTQMGQEVILRCVPISNHLYFYWYRQILGQKVEFLVSFYNNEISEKSEIFDDQFSVERPDGSNFTLKIRSTKLEDSAMYFCASSLGSLTYEQYFGPGTRLTVT.

The chain joins TRBV5-1 to TRBJ2-2, with unresolved D. Looked up from germline, CDR1 is SGHRS and CDR2 is YFSETQ. There are 15 residues in the CDR3. V dropped 0 bases and J dropped 8 bases, with 14 bases sitting between them. The DNA for the CDR3 is TGCGCCAGCAGCTTGGTGTTTGACGTTTCGGGGGAGCTGTTTTTT. This encodes CASSLVFDVSGELFF.

This chain uses TRBV7-9 with TRBJ1-1; TRBD1 matches 9 bases. The V gene's germline CDR1 is SEHNR and CDR2 FQNEAQ (reference sequence). The CDR3 length is 16 residues. The ends lost 2 bases at V and 4 bases at J; junction bases unmatched: 8. CDR3 amino acids: CASSLIRTGDRTEAFF. CDR3 bases: TGTGCCAGCAGCTTAATAAGGACAGGGGACCGCACTGAAGCTTTCTTT.

Comment on this clonotype: The junction and the germline gene differ at one end; a read error may be behind it. The V call is TRBV4-1, the J call TRBJ2-3; D possibly uses TRBD1 or TRBD2 (5 bases each). CDR1 is MGHRA, CDR2 YSYEKL, per germline. The CDR3 sequence is 14 residues long. CDR3 in DNA: TGCACCAGCAGCCAAGACTCCGGGACCCTCACGCGGTATTTT. This gives the protein CTSSQDSGTLTRYF.

Concerning this clonotype: The DNA is left out, because the CDR3 cannot be placed on it with certainty; the CDR3 is given as TCRdb lists it. This rearrangement joins TRBV9 to TRBJ2-1; TRBD2, as called in the table, went unchecked against the DNA. Per the germline V gene, CDR1 is SGDLS and CDR2 is YYNGEE. The CDR3 comprises 17 residues, both ends counted. The CDR3 spells CASILCGSGGPYNEQFF.

J is TRBJ2-7 and V is TRBV19, with TRBD1 identical over 7 bases. Germline values: CDR1 LNHDA, CDR2 SQIVND (reference sequence). The CDR3 spans 13 residues. Losses at the gene ends were 11 bases for V and 3 bases for J; bases not matched to a gene: 10. CDR3 DNA sequence: TGTGCCTCCGCCGGGACAGACAACTACGAGCAGTACTTC. Its protein product is CASAGTDNYEQYF.

The chain links TRBV20-1 to TRBJ2-4, with D perhaps matching TRBD2 (6 bases). This CDR3 is 13 amino acids long. CDR1 and CDR2 (germline): DFQATT, SNEGSKA (reference sequence). Trimming removed 0 bases at V and 10 bases at J, with 13 bases between. The CDR3 loop is CSARDLGGGIQYF. The CDR3 region has the DNA TGCAGTGCTAGAGATCTTGGGGGAGGAATTCAGTACTTC.

This clonotype came up a few times. The rearrangement uses TRBV7-9 and TRBJ1-5; 7 positions match TRBD1. CDR1 and CDR2 from the germline V gene are SEHNR and FQNEAQ (reference sequence). The ends lost 5 bases at V and 3 bases at J; junction bases unmatched: 7. The CDR3 extends over 15 amino acids. The DNA of the CDR3 is TGTGCCAGCAGCCGCACAGGGGCCCCCAATCAGCCCCAGCATTTT. Translating gives CASSRTGAPNQPQHF.

This chain links TRBV10-3 with TRBJ1-2, with 9 bases matching TRBD1. This CDR3 is 14 amino acids long. Germline CDR1 ENHRY, CDR2 SYGVKD. The trim removed 7 bases at V and 4 bases at J, leaving 7 bases unmatched. CDR3 in DNA: TGTGCCATCAAAGGGACAGGGACCTCCTATGGCTACACCTTC. Its translation: CAIKGTGTSYGYTF.

V and J are TRBV20-1 and TRBJ2-1; no clear D. The length of the CDR3 is 12 residues. The germline gives CDR1 DFQATT, CDR2 SNEGSKA (reference sequence). V was trimmed by 0 bases and J by 10 bases, leaving 10 bases between them. The CDR3 is CSARDQDPEQFF. CDR3 bases: TGCAGTGCTAGAGATCAGGACCCCGAGCAGTTCTTC.

This clonotype occurred many times. The J gene is TRBJ1-1, the V gene TRBV11-2; TRBD1 might be the D (5 bases). Trimming took off 0 bases at V and 6 bases at J, with 11 bases between the two ends. CDR1 SGHAT and CDR2 FQNNGV come from the germline V gene. The CDR3 contains 14 residues. The CDR3 loop reads CASSLDGAEAEAFF. DNA of the CDR3: TGTGCCAGCAGCTTAGATGGGGCGGAGGCTGAAGCTTTCTTT.

The V and J genes are TRBV12-3 or TRBV12-4 and TRBJ1-5, with TRBD1 as a possible D gene (5 bases). The CDR3 consists of 14 residues. V was shortened by 5 bases and J by 5 bases, with 13 bases between the two germline ends. The CDR3 sequence is CASSGGGTHQPQHF. The CDR3 bases are TGTGCCAGCAGTGGGGGGGGAACTCATCAGCCCCAGCATTTT.

The chain combines TRBV10-3 with TRBJ2-2, with TRBD2 identical over 9 bases. Germline values: CDR1 ENHRY, CDR2 SYGVKD. V lost 6 bases, J lost 0 bases, and 5 bases stayed unmatched. The CDR3 has 16 residues. CDR3 protein: CAIRATSGSNTGELFF. As DNA, the CDR3 is TGTGCCATCAGGGCGACTAGCGGATCGAACACCGGGGAGCTGTTTTTT.

The chain couples TRBV6-1 to TRBJ1-5; TRBD1 is a possible D gene (5 bases). Trimming cost V 0 bases and J 5 bases, with 8 bases left between them. The germline V gene encodes CDR1 MNHNS and CDR2 SASEGT. This CDR3 has 14 amino acids. The CDR3 DNA is TGTGCCAGCAGTGAAGCCGGGGGGTATCAGCCCCAGCATTTT. This gives the protein CASSEAGGYQPQHF.

V usage is TRBV19 and J usage is TRBJ2-1, with 7 bases aligning to TRBD1. With V trimmed by 3 bases and J by 4 bases, 6 bases remained unmatched. Germline V lookup: CDR1 LNHDA, CDR2 SQIVND (reference sequence). CDR3 length: 15 residues. DNA of the CDR3: TGTGCCAGTAGTATTCGGGACAGCCAATACAATGAGCAGTTCTTC. It encodes CASSIRDSQYNEQFF.

The rearrangement uses TRBV3-1 and TRBJ1-1; D is unclear. CDR1 and CDR2 from the germline V gene are LGHDT and YNNKEL (reference sequence). Trimming removed 3 bases from V and 8 bases from J, with 7 bases in between. The length of the CDR3 is 11 residues. This CDR3 is CASSHGREAFF. CDR3 sequence (DNA): TGTGCCAGCAGCCACGGCAGGGAAGCTTTCTTT.

The chain joins TRBV7-2 to TRBJ2-5; 7 bases line up with TRBD2. The V gene's germline CDR1 is SGHTA and CDR2 FQGNSA. CDR3 length: 14 amino acids. Unmatched junction bases numbered 3, after V lost 0 bases and J lost 5 bases. CDR3 DNA: TGTGCCAGCAGCTTAGCTCCGCGGGAGGAGACCCAGTACTTC. This translates into CASSLAPREETQYF.

This chain joins TRBV7-9 and TRBJ2-3; D gene ambiguous. Germline V gene lookup returns CDR1 SEHNR and CDR2 FQNEAQ (reference sequence). The CDR3 spans 15 residues. Trimming shortened V by 2 bases and J by 0 bases, and 9 bases separated the two germline ends. Here the CDR3 reads CASSLFQASTDTQYF. The CDR3 nucleotides read TGTGCCAGCAGCTTATTTCAGGCTAGCACAGATACGCAGTATTTT.

This chain connects TRBV2 to TRBJ2-3, with 8 bases that match TRBD1. The CDR3 covers 13 residues. Germline trimming cut 7 bases from V and 1 base from J; bases unmatched to any gene: 1. Germline lookup yields CDR1 SNHLY and CDR2 FYNNEI. CDR3 sequence: CASTGQGTDTQYF. CDR3 nucleotide sequence: TGTGCCAGCACGGGACAGGGCACAGATACGCAGTATTTT.

The chain uses TRBV12-3 or TRBV12-4 and TRBJ2-2; D is possibly TRBD1 or TRBD2 (5 bases each). The CDR3 covers 14 residues. Trimming pared 0 bases from V and 4 bases from J, leaving 6 bases between. CDR3 region: CASSLAGGTGELFF. CDR3 bases: TGTGCCAGCAGTTTAGCTGGGGGCACCGGGGAGCTGTTTTTT.

The rearrangement uses TRBV3-1 and TRBJ1-6; weak D call: TRBD1 (6 bases). The length of the CDR3 is 16 residues. V gave up 0 bases and J gave up 7 bases, with 13 bases separating them. Germline V gene lookup returns CDR1 LGHDT and CDR2 YNNKEL (reference sequence). CDR3 nucleotides: TGTGCCAGCAGCCAAGATGCAGGGGCAAACAATTCACCCCTCCACTTT. This sequence encodes CASSQDAGANNSPLHF.

V is TRBV10-3 and J is TRBJ2-3, with D perhaps TRBD1 (5 bases). V lost 0 bases and J 1 base, leaving 5 bases between the germline ends. The CDR3 has 14 residues. Germline V gene data show CDR1 as ENHRY and CDR2 as SYGVKD. DNA of the CDR3: TGTGCCATCAGTGAGTCACAGGGCACAGATACGCAGTATTTT. Its translation is CAISESQGTDTQYF.

This clonotype has more than one count but fewer than ten. The chain joins TRBV2 to TRBJ2-3; 8 nucleotides match TRBD2. Looked up from germline, CDR1 is SNHLY and CDR2 is FYNNEI. CDR3 length: 14 residues. The J segment lost 2 bases and the V segment lost 10 bases, leaving 8 bases of the junction unmatched. Here the CDR3 reads CANHPGGYTDTQYF. The CDR3 region has the DNA TGTGCCAACCATCCGGGGGGGTACACAGATACGCAGTATTTT.

This clonotype was seen a few times. The chain is built from TRBV20-1 and TRBJ1-2; TRBD1 agrees at 9 bases. The CDR3 spans 16 residues. Germline values: CDR1 DFQATT, CDR2 SNEGSKA (reference sequence). The junction had 9 bases not matched to a gene; V was cut back by 0 bases and J by 4 bases. CDR3 in amino acids: CSARDYTGGGPYGYTF. CDR3 coding DNA: TGCAGTGCTAGAGATTACACAGGGGGCGGTCCCTATGGCTACACCTTC.

The rearrangement joins TRBV7-8 to TRBJ2-5; 9 positions agree with TRBD1. From germline, CDR1 is SGHVS and CDR2 FQNEAQ. With V trimmed by 5 bases and J by 2 bases, 12 bases remained unmatched. The CDR3 extends over 17 amino acids. This chain's CDR3 is CASSHTGTGRRQETQYF. The CDR3 bases are TGTGCCAGCAGCCACACCGGGACAGGGAGACGTCAAGAGACCCAGTACTTC.